Below are 7 T cell receptor beta chains sequenced from a single sample in a study of T cells after posttransplantation cyclophosphamide. Libraries were prepared by immunoSEQ multiplex PCR; TCRdb keeps only in-frame clonotypes and omits some of them. The repertoire holds over 20,000 clones, with roughly nine tenths as singletons. Busulfan-fludarabine conditioning, marrow transplant, and cyclophosphamide on days +3 and +4 were administered. The sample here was PBMCs, taken after allogeneic stem cell transplant with posttransplant cyclophosphamide. These receptors all stem from a female patient under 45 who received an allogeneic stem cell transplant from an unrelated donor, was CMV-positive, and had no GVHD. Among the T cells, some may be from the graft donor.

The chain links TRBV10-1 to TRBJ2-5; TRBD2 matches 10 bases. CDR3 length: 16 amino acids. Germline V gene lookup returns CDR1 WNHNN and CDR2 SYGVQD (reference sequence). Losses at the gene ends were 5 bases for V and 5 bases for J; bases not matched to a gene: 11. The DNA of the CDR3 is TGCGCCAGCAGTCTTCTAGCGGGGGACCTCCTGGAGACCCAGTACTTC. This encodes CASSLLAGDLLETQYF.

The V call is TRBV13, the J call TRBJ2-5; D might be TRBD2 (5 bases). CDR1 and CDR2 (germline): PRHDT, FYEKMQ (reference sequence). This CDR3 contains 14 residues. The V gene lost 7 bases and the J gene lost 4 bases, with 16 bases spanning the gap. The CDR3: CASTLSGRLETQYF. The CDR3 DNA is TGTGCCAGCACCCTAAGCGGCCGCCTAGAGACCCAGTACTTC.

Remarks on this clone: In the same sample, other DNA sequences code for this CDR3. The chain uses TRBV7-3 and TRBJ1-6; 8 bases agree with TRBD1. The length of the CDR3 is 15 residues. J lost 7 bases, V lost 2 bases, and 4 bases had no gene match. Germline V CDR1 and CDR2: SGHTA, FQGTGA. CDR3: CASSLQGASNSPLHF. CDR3 nucleotide sequence: TGTGCCAGCAGCTTACAGGGGGCGTCGAATTCACCCCTCCACTTT.

The V gene is TRBV12-5, the J gene TRBJ1-1, with unresolved D. The CDR3 extends over 21 amino acids. V was pared by 1 base and J by 0 bases, with 27 bases between. Germline CDR1 reads LGHNT; CDR2 reads FRNRAP. The CDR3 DNA reads TGTGCTAGTGGTTTGGCACGGAAAAATGAGGGTGGAATGGGAATGAACACTGAAGCTTTCTTT. Protein product: CASGLARKNEGGMGMNTEAFF.

The rearrangement links TRBV30 to TRBJ1-5, with a tentative D call TRBD1 (5 bases). V was trimmed by 0 bases and J by 7 bases, leaving 10 bases between them. This CDR3 has 13 amino acids. Per the germline V gene, CDR1 is GTSNPN and CDR2 is SVGIG (reference sequence). CDR3 sequence reads: CAWSVVGAQPQHF. The CDR3 DNA reads TGTGCCTGGAGTGTAGTAGGGGCCCAGCCCCAGCATTTT.

This clone is a singleton in its sample. This chain links TRBV11-3 with TRBJ1-1; D call uncertain. V gave up 3 bases and J gave up 0 bases, with 8 bases separating them. Per germline, CDR1 SGHNT and CDR2 YENEEA. This CDR3 has 14 residues. In nucleotides, the CDR3 is TGTGCCAGCAGCTTTGGAGCCATGAACACTGAAGCTTTCTTT. It yields the protein CASSFGAMNTEAFF.

The V and J genes are TRBV2 and TRBJ1-1; D is undetermined. The CDR3 loop spans 10 amino acids. Germline V CDR1 and CDR2: SNHLY, FYNNEI. The V gene lost 10 bases and the J gene lost 5 bases, with 8 bases spanning the gap. The CDR3 here is CANFRTEAFF. Written as DNA, the CDR3 is TGTGCCAACTTTCGGACTGAAGCTTTCTTT.